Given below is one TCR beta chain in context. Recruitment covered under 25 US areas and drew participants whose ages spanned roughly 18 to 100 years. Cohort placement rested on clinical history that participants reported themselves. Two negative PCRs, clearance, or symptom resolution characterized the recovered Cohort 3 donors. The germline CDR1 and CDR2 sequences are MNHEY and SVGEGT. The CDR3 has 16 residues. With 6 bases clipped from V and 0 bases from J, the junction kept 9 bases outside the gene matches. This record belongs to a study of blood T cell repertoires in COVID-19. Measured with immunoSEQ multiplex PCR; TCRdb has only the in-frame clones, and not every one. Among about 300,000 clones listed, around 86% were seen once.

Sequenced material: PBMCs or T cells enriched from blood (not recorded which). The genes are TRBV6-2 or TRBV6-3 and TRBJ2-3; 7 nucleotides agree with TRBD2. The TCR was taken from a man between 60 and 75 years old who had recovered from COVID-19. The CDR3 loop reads CASSFQGSGSTDTQYF. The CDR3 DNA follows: TGTGCCAGCAGCTTCCAGGGTAGCGGGAGCACAGATACGCAGTATTTT.